A selection of T cell receptor beta chains follows, all from one sample in a study of blood T cells in healthy people across ages. TCRdb re-called the 5' RACE reads through MiXCR, storing one row per CDR3 protein. The sample includes around 1,500,000 distinct CDR3 sequences, 42% of them seen just once. The sequencing input was blood. Every receptor here comes from a woman aged 18-35 years in good health. Each CDR3 is given with its conserved first and last residue. A D gene is named only where the DNA matches it firmly. Some rows have no size entry. The others give once, few or many, or a class for an expanded clone.

V	D	J	size	CDR3	DNA
TRBV7-2	.	TRBJ1-1	.	CASSDNSNTEAFF	TGTGCCAGCAGCGACAACAGCAACACTGAAGCTTTCTTT
TRBV24-1	TRBD2	TRBJ2-3	many	CATSDRTRGDTQYF	TGTGCCACCAGTGACCGGACTAGAGGAGATACGCAGTATTTT
TRBV7-2	.	TRBJ2-7	.	CASSPGSHNEQYF	TGTGCCAGCAGCCCCGGTTCTCACAATGAGCAGTACTTC
TRBV20-1	.	TRBJ2-6	few	CRGPSGANVLTF	TGCAGGGGCCCCTCTGGGGCCAACGTCCTGACTTTC
TRBV5-1	TRBD2	TRBJ2-1	once	CASSLNGLGPGEQFF	TGCGCCAGCAGCTTGAATGGACTAGGGCCGGGGGAGCAGTTCTTC
TRBV29-1	.	TRBJ2-1	few	CSVVLEGDEQFF	TGCAGCGTTGTTTTAGAAGGTGATGAGCAGTTCTTC
TRBV5-1	TRBD1	TRBJ2-1	.	CASNLATGGINNEQFF	TGCGCCAGCAACTTGGCCACAGGGGGCATCAACAATGAGCAGTTCTTC
TRBV13	TRBD1	TRBJ2-2	.	CASSRTGYNPGELFF	TGTGCCAGCAGCCGGACAGGGTATAACCCCGGGGAGCTGTTTTTT
TRBV5-1	TRBD1	TRBJ2-3	.	CASSRGATGANTDTQYF	TGCGCCAGCTCCCGAGGGGCGACAGGGGCCAACACAGATACGCAGTATTTT
TRBV29-1	.	TRBJ2-7	few	CSVYNYEQYF	TGCAGCGTGTACAACTACGAGCAGTACTTC
TRBV7-9	TRBD1	TRBJ1-1	.	CASSRDSGANTEAFF	TGTGCCAGCAGCCGGGACAGCGGGGCGAACACTGAAGCTTTCTTT
TRBV27	.	TRBJ2-7	few	CASSPGLDAYEQYF	TGTGCCAGCAGTCCAGGACTGGATGCCTACGAGCAGTACTTC
TRBV2	TRBD2	TRBJ2-3	few	CASSDVAGTSTDTQYF	TGTGCCAGCAGTGACGTAGCGGGAACTAGCACAGATACGCAGTATTTT
TRBV10-3	.	TRBJ2-7	.	CAISEMRRRDHYEQYF	TGTGCCATCAGTGAGATGAGACGGCGGGATCACTACGAGCAGTACTTC
TRBV4-1	.	TRBJ1-4	.	CASSPGINLFF	TGCGCCAGCAGCCCCGGCATCAATCTGTTTTTT
TRBV10-3	.	TRBJ2-7	.	CAIQSGRAREQYF	TGTGCCATCCAGTCGGGCAGGGCGAGGGAGCAGTACTTC
TRBV29-1	.	TRBJ1-2	.	CSVELGRGDYGYTF	TGCAGCGTTGAACTAGGGAGGGGAGACTATGGCTACACCTTC
TRBV4-1	.	TRBJ1-2	.	CASSPMMTVTNYGYTF	TGCGCCAGCAGCCCGATGATGACAGTAACTAACTATGGCTACACCTTC
TRBV24-1	.	TRBJ2-1	few	CATSDRNQGPSYNEQFF	TGTGCCACCAGTGACCGAAACCAGGGACCTTCCTACAATGAGCAGTTCTTC
TRBV12-3/TRBV12-4	.	TRBJ2-5	many	CASSLALSRGETQYF	TGTGCCAGCAGTTTAGCGCTGAGTAGGGGGGAGACCCAGTACTTC
TRBV3-1	TRBD2	TRBJ2-7	.	CASSQLAGGTHAYEQYF	TGTGCCAGCAGCCAACTAGCGGGAGGCACCCACGCCTACGAGCAGTACTTC
TRBV6-5	.	TRBJ1-6	.	CASSQGFSNSPLHF	TGTGCCAGCAGTCAGGGGTTCAGCAATTCACCCCTCCACTTT
TRBV20-1	TRBD1	TRBJ2-3	.	CSASGTGSGTQYF	TGCAGTGCTTCCGGGACAGGGAGCGGTACGCAGTATTTT
TRBV7-8	TRBD2	TRBJ2-5	.	CASSLKHGEGPETQYF	TGTGCCAGCAGCTTAAAGCATGGGGAGGGGCCAGAGACCCAGTACTTC
TRBV7-2	TRBD2	TRBJ2-5	.	CASSSKTSGRGETQYF	TGTGCCAGCAGCTCAAAGACTAGCGGGAGGGGAGAGACCCAGTACTTC
TRBV9	TRBD2	TRBJ2-1	few	CASSVTSGGVSSYNEQFF	TGTGCCAGCAGCGTGACTAGCGGGGGCGTCAGCTCCTACAATGAGCAGTTCTTC
TRBV7-2	TRBD2	TRBJ2-7	.	CASSSSGRASYEQYF	TGTGCCAGCAGCTCGAGCGGGAGGGCCTCCTACGAGCAGTACTTC
TRBV28	.	TRBJ1-1	.	CASRQQGSLRAFF	TGTGCCAGCAGGCAACAGGGATCTCTGAGGGCTTTCTTT
TRBV2	.	TRBJ2-5	.	CASRSDRLYQETQYF	TGTGCCAGCAGAAGCGACAGACTGTACCAAGAGACCCAGTACTTC
TRBV7-9	.	TRBJ2-3	.	CASSLEVGTLTDTQYF	TGTGCCAGCAGCTTAGAAGTCGGGACTCTCACAGATACGCAGTATTTT
TRBV14	.	TRBJ2-3	few	CASSQNREADTQYF	TGTGCCAGCAGCCAAAACAGGGAGGCAGATACGCAGTATTTT
TRBV15	.	TRBJ2-1	.	CATSRDPRSSYNEQFF	TGTGCCACCAGCAGAGATCCGAGATCCTCCTACAATGAGCAGTTCTTC
TRBV5-1	TRBD2	TRBJ2-5	once	CASSSTSGTKETQYF	TGCGCCAGCAGCTCGACTAGCGGTACAAAAGAGACCCAGTACTTC
TRBV2	TRBD1	TRBJ1-2	few	CASSVEGAVYGYTF	TGTGCCAGCAGTGTCGAGGGGGCCGTCTATGGCTACACCTTC
TRBV18	.	TRBJ2-1	.	CASSPMVELNEQFF	TGTGCCAGCTCACCAATGGTGGAGCTCAATGAGCAGTTCTTC
TRBV10-3	TRBD1	TRBJ2-7	few	CAISDRGPVYEQYF	TGTGCCATCAGTGACAGGGGGCCGGTCTACGAGCAGTACTTC
TRBV20-1	TRBD1	TRBJ1-5	.	CSAREDRVDQPQHF	TGCAGTGCTAGAGAGGACAGGGTGGATCAGCCCCAGCATTTT
TRBV18	TRBD2	TRBJ2-4	.	CASSRLLSGENIQYF	TGTGCCAGCTCACGCCTGCTAAGCGGGGAAAACATTCAGTACTTC
TRBV4-1	.	TRBJ2-7	.	CASSPQRDLGVSSYEQYF	TGCGCCAGCAGCCCTCAACGGGATCTAGGGGTGAGCTCCTACGAGCAGTACTTC
TRBV20-1	.	TRBJ2-3	few	CSGRSTSVPDTQYF	TGCAGTGGTCGGTCGACCTCAGTCCCAGATACGCAGTATTTT
TRBV27	.	TRBJ2-5	.	CASSTGTSKEQYF	TGTGCCAGCAGTACCGGGACCAGCAAAGAGCAGTACTTC
TRBV25-1	.	TRBJ2-1	.	CARSPPGVRYEQFF	TGTGCCCGCAGCCCCCCGGGGGTACGATATGAGCAGTTCTTC
TRBV9	TRBD1	TRBJ1-4	few	CASSKGQGTTNEKLFF	TGTGCCAGCAGCAAGGGACAGGGAACAACTAATGAAAAACTGTTTTTT
TRBV7-9	TRBD2	TRBJ2-5	.	CASSLHSGVQETQYF	TGTGCCAGCAGCCTCCATAGCGGGGTCCAAGAGACCCAGTACTTC
TRBV5-1	TRBD2	TRBJ2-1	few	CASSLASGGGAYNEQFF	TGCGCCAGCAGCTTGGCCTCGGGCGGGGGGGCCTACAATGAGCAGTTCTTC
TRBV6-1	.	TRBJ1-6	.	CASSGTPGVHSPLHF	TGTGCCAGCAGTGGCACCCCAGGGGTTCATTCACCCCTCCACTTT